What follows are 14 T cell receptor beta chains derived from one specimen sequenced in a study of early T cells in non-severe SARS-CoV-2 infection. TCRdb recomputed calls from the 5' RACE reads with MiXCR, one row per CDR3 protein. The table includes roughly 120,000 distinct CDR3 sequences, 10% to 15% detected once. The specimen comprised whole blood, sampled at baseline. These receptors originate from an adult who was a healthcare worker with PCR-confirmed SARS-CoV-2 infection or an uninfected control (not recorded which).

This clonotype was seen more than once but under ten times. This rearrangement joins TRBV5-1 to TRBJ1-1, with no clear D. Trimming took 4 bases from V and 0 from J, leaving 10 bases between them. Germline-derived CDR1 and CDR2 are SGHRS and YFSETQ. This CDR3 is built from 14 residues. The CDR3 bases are TGCGCCAGCAGCCCGGGCGGGATGAACACTGAAGCTTTCTTT. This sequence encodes CASSPGGMNTEAFF.

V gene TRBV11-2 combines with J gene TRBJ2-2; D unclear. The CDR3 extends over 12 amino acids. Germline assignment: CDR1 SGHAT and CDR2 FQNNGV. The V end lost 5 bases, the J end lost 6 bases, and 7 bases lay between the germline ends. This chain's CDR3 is CASSQIAGELFF. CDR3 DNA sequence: TGTGCCAGCAGCCAAATCGCCGGGGAGCTGTTTTTT. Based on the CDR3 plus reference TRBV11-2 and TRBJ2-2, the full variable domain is EAGVAQSPRYKIIEKRQSVAFWCNPISGHATLYWYQQILGQGPKLLIQFQNNGVVDDSQLPKDRFSAERLKGVDSTLKIQPAKLEDSAVYLCASSQIAGELFFGEGSRLTVL.

The CDR3 DNA reads TGTGCCAGCAGCTCCCTGAACAGAAACTACGAGCAGTACTTC. Encoded protein: CASSSLNRNYEQYF. V and J are TRBV7-9 and TRBJ2-7; no firm D call. Germline assignment: CDR1 SEHNR and CDR2 FQNEAQ (reference sequence). The CDR3 has 14 amino acids. V was cut by 4 bases and J by 3 bases, with 13 bases left in between. The variable domain in full, with the rest retrieved from reference TRBV7-9 and TRBJ2-7, is DTGVSQNPRHKITKRGQNVTFRCDPISEHNRLYWYRQTLGQGPEFLTYFQNEAQLEKSRLLSDRFSAERPKGSFSTLEIQRTEQGDSAMYLCASSSLNRNYEQYFGPGTRLTVT.

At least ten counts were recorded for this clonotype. The CDR3: CASSQALRGVDTQYF. The DNA for the CDR3 is TGTGCCAGCAGTCAGGCGTTGAGGGGGGTAGATACGCAGTATTTT. V and J are TRBV6-5 and TRBJ2-3; D assignment may be TRBD1 or TRBD2 (6 bases each). This CDR3 is built from 15 residues. V lost 5 bases to trimming and J lost 5 bases, with 17 bases between them. Germline V gives CDR1 MNHEY, CDR2 SVGAGI.

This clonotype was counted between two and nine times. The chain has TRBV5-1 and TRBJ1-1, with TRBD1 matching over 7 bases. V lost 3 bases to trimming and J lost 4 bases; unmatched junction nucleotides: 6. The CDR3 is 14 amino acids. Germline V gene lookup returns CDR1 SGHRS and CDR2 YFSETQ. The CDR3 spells CASSSAGGSTEAFF. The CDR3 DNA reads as TGCGCCAGCAGCTCCGCAGGGGGTTCCACTGAAGCTTTCTTT. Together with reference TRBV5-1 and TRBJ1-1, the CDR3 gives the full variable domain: KAGVTQTPRYLIKTRGQQVTLSCSPISGHRSVSWYQQTPGQGLQFLFEYFSETQRNKGNFPGRFSGRQFSNSRSEMNVSTLELGDSALYLCASSSAGGSTEAFFGQGTRLTVV.

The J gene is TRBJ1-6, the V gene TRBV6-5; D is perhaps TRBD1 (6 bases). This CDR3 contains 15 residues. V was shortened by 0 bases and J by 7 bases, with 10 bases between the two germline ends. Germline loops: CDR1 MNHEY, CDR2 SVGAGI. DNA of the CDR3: TGTGCCAGCAGTTACTCGACAGGAATAAATTCACCCCTCCACTTT. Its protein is CASSYSTGINSPLHF.

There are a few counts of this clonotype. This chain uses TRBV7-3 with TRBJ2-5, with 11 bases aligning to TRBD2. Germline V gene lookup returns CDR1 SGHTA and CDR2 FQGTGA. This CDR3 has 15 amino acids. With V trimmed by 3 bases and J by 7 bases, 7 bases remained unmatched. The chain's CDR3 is CASSFSGGALGTQYF. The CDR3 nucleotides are TGTGCCAGCAGCTTTAGCGGGGGGGCCTTAGGGACCCAGTACTTC.

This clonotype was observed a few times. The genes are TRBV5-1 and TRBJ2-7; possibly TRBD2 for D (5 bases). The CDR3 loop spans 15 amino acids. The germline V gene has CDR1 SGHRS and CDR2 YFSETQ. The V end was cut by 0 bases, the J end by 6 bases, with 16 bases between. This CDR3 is CASSLGGPMSVEQYF. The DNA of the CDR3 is TGCGCCAGCAGCTTGGGCGGGCCTATGTCTGTCGAGCAGTACTTC.

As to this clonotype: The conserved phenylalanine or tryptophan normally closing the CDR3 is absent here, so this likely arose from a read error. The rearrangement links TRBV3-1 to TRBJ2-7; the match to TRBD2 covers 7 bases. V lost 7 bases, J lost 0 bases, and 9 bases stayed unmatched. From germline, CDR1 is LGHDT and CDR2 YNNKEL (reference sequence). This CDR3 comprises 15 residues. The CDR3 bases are TGTGCCAGCACCCGTAAGCGGGAAGGCTCCTACGAGCAGTACCTC. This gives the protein CASTRKREGSYEQYL.

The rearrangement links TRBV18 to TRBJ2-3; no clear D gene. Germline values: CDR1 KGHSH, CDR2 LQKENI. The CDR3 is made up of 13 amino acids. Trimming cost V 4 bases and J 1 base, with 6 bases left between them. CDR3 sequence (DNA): TGTGCCAGCTCACTGCGGCGCACAGATACGCAGTATTTT. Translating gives CASSLRRTDTQYF.

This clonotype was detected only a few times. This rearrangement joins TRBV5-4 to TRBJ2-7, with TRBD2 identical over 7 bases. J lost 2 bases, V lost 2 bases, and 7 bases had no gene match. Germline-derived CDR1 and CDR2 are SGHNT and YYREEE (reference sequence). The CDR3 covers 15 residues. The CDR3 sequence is CASSFYQRDPYEQYF. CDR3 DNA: TGTGCCAGCAGCTTTTACCAGCGGGACCCCTACGAGCAGTACTTC.

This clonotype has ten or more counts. CDR3 sequence reads: CASSPSGTSGAYEQYF. The CDR3 region has the DNA TGTGCCAGCAGTCCCTCCGGGACTAGCGGAGCATACGAGCAGTACTTC. The chain links TRBV28 to TRBJ2-7; the match to TRBD2 covers 11 bases. Per germline, CDR1 MDHEN and CDR2 SYDVKM. With V trimmed by 5 bases and J by 4 bases, 10 bases remained unmatched. CDR3 length: 16 amino acids.

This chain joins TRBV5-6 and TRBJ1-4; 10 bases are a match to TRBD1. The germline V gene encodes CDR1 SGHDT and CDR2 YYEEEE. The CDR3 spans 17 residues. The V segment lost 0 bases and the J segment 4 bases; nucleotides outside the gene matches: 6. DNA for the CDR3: TGTGCCAGCAGCTTGGTGATCGGGACAGGGGATAATGAAAAACTGTTTTTT. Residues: CASSLVIGTGDNEKLFF.

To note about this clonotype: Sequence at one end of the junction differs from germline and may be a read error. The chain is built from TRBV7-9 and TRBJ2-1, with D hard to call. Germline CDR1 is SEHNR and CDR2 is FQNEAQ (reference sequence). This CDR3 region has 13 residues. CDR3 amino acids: CASSPPGRNEQFF. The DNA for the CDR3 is TGTGCCAGCAGCCCACCTGGACGGAATGAGCAGTTCTTT. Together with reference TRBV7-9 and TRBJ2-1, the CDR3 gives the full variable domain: DTGVSQNPRHKITKRGQNVTFRCDPISEHNRLYWYRQTLGQGPEFLTYFQNEAQLEKSRLLSDRFSAERPKGSFSTLEIQRTEQGDSAMYLCASSPPGRNEQFFGPGTRLTVL.